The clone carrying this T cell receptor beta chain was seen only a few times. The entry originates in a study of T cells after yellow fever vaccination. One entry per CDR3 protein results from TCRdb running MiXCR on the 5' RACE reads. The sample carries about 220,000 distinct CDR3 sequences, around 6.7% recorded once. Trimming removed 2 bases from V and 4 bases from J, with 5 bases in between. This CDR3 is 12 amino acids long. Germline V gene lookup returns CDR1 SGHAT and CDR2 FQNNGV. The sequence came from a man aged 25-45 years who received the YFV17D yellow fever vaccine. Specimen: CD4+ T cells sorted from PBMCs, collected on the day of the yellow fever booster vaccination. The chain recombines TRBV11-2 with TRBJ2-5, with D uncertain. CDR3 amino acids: CASSLKGETQYF. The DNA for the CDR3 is TGTGCCAGCAGCTTAAAGGGAGAGACCCAGTACTTC.